The source of this T cell receptor (beta chain) is a study of T cell changes during pregnancy in multiple sclerosis. Assay used: immunoSEQ multiplex PCR; TCRdb lists only in-frame clones, some missing. The data show about 47,000 clones, with 75% to 90% seen just once and around 7.9% held by the top ten. CDR3 length: 14 residues. The germline CDR1 and CDR2 sequences are SGHKS and YYEKEE (reference sequence). The germline V and J ends were trimmed by 4 bases and 2 bases, with 9 bases remaining between them. This clone was observed a single time. This chain uses TRBV5-5 with TRBJ2-2, with D possibly TRBD2 on 6 matching bases. Specimen: CD8+ T cells from peripheral blood mononuclear cells, collected in the second trimester of pregnancy. The clonotype comes from a female donor with multiple sclerosis, enrolled in a pregnancy study. This CDR3 reads CASSPGTNTGELFF. CDR3 nucleotide sequence: TGTGCCAGCAGCCCCGGGACTAACACCGGGGAGCTGTTTTTT.